Presented here are 8 T cell receptor beta chains from one specimen sequenced in a study of T cells in women clearing cervical HPV infection. Profiling relied on immunoSEQ multiplex PCR, and the TCRdb table lists in-frame clones only, not all of them. This table holds about 40,000 clones. The source material was blood buffy coat. The receptors originated from a woman between 18 and 69 years old with a cervical HPV16 infection that either progressed to CIN3+ or cleared (not recorded which).

Of note for this clone: From the germline J gene comes the end of the CDR3, since the read stops 3 residues before it. The rearrangement joins TRBV19 to TRBJ1-5; D perhaps matches TRBD1 (5 bases). Germline assignment: CDR1 LNHDA and CDR2 SQIVND (reference sequence). V was pared by 5 bases and J by 0 bases, with 11 bases between. The CDR3 loop spans 15 amino acids. The DNA read from the CDR3 is TGTGCCAGTAGTTGGGCAGGGTCTAGCAATCAGCCC. Translating gives CASSWAGSSNQP. The full CDR3 protein reads CASSWAGSSNQPQHF.

As for this clone: The read ends 3 residues before the CDR3 terminus; that terminus is restored from the germline J gene. The V call is TRBV5-1, the J call TRBJ1-1; TRBD1 agrees at 7 bases. The CDR3 has 16 amino acids. Germline values: CDR1 SGHRS, CDR2 YFSETQ. Trimming cost V 5 bases and J 2 bases; bases outside gene matches: 12. The CDR3 DNA, read in part, is TGCGCCAGCAGGCCGTTACAGGGGACAAAAAACACTGAA. This codes for CASRPLQGTKNTE. In full, the CDR3 is CASRPLQGTKNTEAFF.

About this clone itself: The CDR3 goes on 3 residues after the read ends, and that part is filled in from the germline J gene. The rearrangement uses TRBV28 and TRBJ1-2, with 10 bases matching TRBD1. Per the germline V gene, CDR1 is MDHEN and CDR2 is SYDVKM. The CDR3 has 14 residues. Trimming took 5 bases from V and 7 from J; bases not matched to a gene: 7. The CDR3 DNA, read in part, is TGTGCCAGCAGTCCCGGGACAGGGGATTTTGGC. Translated, it gives CASSPGTGDFG. The CDR3 as a whole reads CASSPGTGDFGYTF.

About this clone: The read ends 3 residues early relative to the CDR3; the germline J gene fills the gap. The chain uses TRBV19 and TRBJ1-1, with 9 bases that match TRBD1. The CDR3 loop spans 14 amino acids. The V gene's germline CDR1 is LNHDA and CDR2 SQIVND (reference sequence). The V and J ends lost 7 bases and 1 base, in that order; junction bases with no gene match: 4. The CDR3 reads CASMYRGRNTEAFF. The covered CDR3 bases are TGTGCCAGTATGTACAGGGGGCGGAACACTGAA.

With respect to this clone: Read coverage stops 3 residues before the CDR3 terminus; the germline J gene supplies the remainder. J is TRBJ2-3 and V is TRBV5-1; weak D call: TRBD2 (5 bases). The CDR3 consists of 16 residues. Per germline, CDR1 SGHRS and CDR2 YFSETQ. V was trimmed by 6 bases and J by 2 bases, leaving 19 bases between them. Incomplete CDR3 DNA: TGCGCCAGCACATCCGACAAGGCGGGTCCCACAGATACG. This encodes CASTSDKAGPTDT. In full, the CDR3 reads CASTSDKAGPTDTQYF.

The CDR3 bases that were read are TGTGCCAGCAGTGAAGCGCTAGGTCGGGGGGTCTTAGGAGATACG. It is translated as CASSEALGRGVLGDT. The complete CDR3 protein is CASSEALGRGVLGDTQYF. V usage is TRBV6-1 and J usage is TRBJ2-3; 7 bases are a match to TRBD2. Read data end 3 residues before the CDR3 end; the end is taken from the germline J gene. The CDR3 extends over 18 amino acids. Trimming took 0 bases from V and 5 from J; bases not matched to a gene: 14. Germline V gives CDR1 MNHNS, CDR2 SASEGT.

A remark on this clone: Read sequence stops 3 residues before the CDR3 end, and the germline J gene provides the missing end. The J gene is TRBJ2-7, the V gene TRBV7-3; possibly TRBD2 for D (9 bases). Germline CDR1 and CDR2: SGHTA and FQGTGA. The CDR3 is 15 amino acids. The V end lost 2 bases, the J end lost 4 bases, and 15 bases lay between the germline ends. The CDR3 DNA, read in part, is TGTGCCAGCAGCTTAGCGGGAGGGACAGGATACGAG. Translated: CASSLAGGTGYE. Given in full, the CDR3 is CASSLAGGTGYEQYF.

A word on this clone: The read falls 3 residues short of the CDR3 end, and the missing part is taken from the germline J gene. The chain links TRBV11-3 to TRBJ1-1; perhaps TRBD1 as D (5 bases). The germline CDR1 and CDR2 sequences are SGHNT and YENEEA. This CDR3 is 13 amino acids long. V was clipped by 3 bases and J by 1 base, with 6 bases between them. CDR3 bases read: TGTGCCAGCAGCTTGGGGCCGAACACTGAA. The encoded protein is CASSLGPNTE. The full CDR3 is CASSLGPNTEAFF.